This T cell receptor (beta chain) comes out of a study of early T cells in non-severe SARS-CoV-2 infection (dated by TCRdb to about 2021). Regarding the study in general: Bulk RNA from unsorted whole blood was used for TCR sequencing, so alpha and beta chains could not be paired.

Overall study results and their limits: Matching against VDJdb was skewed toward anti-spike CD8 responses, likely underestimated virus-specific expansions, and missed private and CD4 specificities.

The study was a case-control design nested within a healthcare worker cohort in London, UK, with weekly nasopharyngeal swab PCR tests and blood sampling. Between 23 and 31 March 2020, the week of the UK lockdown, healthcare workers were enrolled and then followed up weekly for as long as 16 weeks. Library creation used 5' RACE. Sequencer: NextSeq 500. To correct for sequencing error and PCR bias, the TCR library protocol tagged individual cDNA molecules with unique molecular identifiers. TCR alpha and beta chains were both sequenced, and the abundances of alpha and beta sequences in each sample were closely correlated with each other. The paper's processing steps were these. Decombinator V4 was used to annotate the V gene, J gene and CDR3 of the TCR sequences. Expanded TCRs were defined as changing significantly between any two time points under a Poisson model with p below 0.0001. TCR abundances were normalised to the total number of TCRs sequenced in each sample and reported as counts per million. TRAV1-2 paired with TRAJ12, TRAJ20 or TRAJ33 defined MAIT TCRs, while TRAV10 paired with TRAJ18 defined iNKT TCRs. VDJdb, accessed 1 November 2021, was searched for CMV, EBV and SARS-CoV-2 annotated TCRs, with TCRs annotated for multiple antigens excluded. The public reads were reprocessed in TCRdb via fastp at Q25 and MiXCR, keeping in-frame beta chains. All rows with the same CDR3 protein become a single entry with the most common DNA and genes. TCRdb's processing, not the authors', yielded these V and J calls. This sample comprises about 70,000 distinct CDR3 sequences, around 12% of them detected only once. The top ten hold around 1.3% of the sample.

V lost 3 bases and J lost 1 base; the stretch between them is 10 bases long. The CDR3, from cysteine to phenylalanine, totals 14 residues. The CDR3 DNA has 42 bases and is translated from base 1. As concerns this clonotype: The antigen this receptor binds is unknown. Base qualities are not at hand, and no much larger clone is one base apart.

Sequenced sample: whole blood. The receptor comes from an adult who was a healthcare worker with PCR-confirmed SARS-CoV-2 infection or an uninfected control (not recorded which). Rearrangement joined TRBV12-3 or TRBV12-4 to TRBJ2-7; the D gene is perhaps TRBD2, on 7 matching bases. The nucleotide sequence reads as follows: TGTGCCAGCAGTTTGGGGGGGCCGTCCTACGAGCAGTACTTC. The resulting protein is CASSLGGPSYEQYF.